The clone carrying this T cell receptor beta chain has a count of ten or more. Its target is not known. Patients with uncontrolled infections, other autoimmune diseases, pregnancy or lactation were excluded. The data originate from a study of T cells in Graves' hyperthyroidism and ophthalmopathy. Study observations and caveats: Appearing also in blood were most of the thyroid clonotypes expanded above 0.001.

RNA transcripts provided the source from which TCR beta CDR3 regions were amplified. With the HTBI primer set, the TCR CDR3 went through a first round of RT-PCR. TCRdb itself ran the multiplex PCR reads through MiXCR, one entry per CDR3 protein. Of under 300,000 distinct CDR3 sequences listed, 13% are singletons. The CDR3 has 11 amino acids. Germline V lookup: CDR1 DFQATT, CDR2 SNEGSKA (reference sequence). Trimming shortened V by 5 bases and J by 1 base, and 5 bases separated the two germline ends. Material: blood. The receptor was derived from a woman in her 30s with Graves' hyperthyroidism that later progressed to Graves' ophthalmopathy. The chain joins TRBV20-1 to TRBJ1-1; D unresolved. The DNA for the CDR3 is TGCAGTGCTCCGGAGAACACTGAAGCTTTCTTT. Translation: CSAPENTEAFF.